These 21 T cell receptor beta chains were all obtained from the same sample, sequenced in a study of cytomegalovirus exposure and HLA in healthy donors. The PCR was carried out with 60 Vbeta primers and 13 Jbeta primers. The method was immunoSEQ multiplex PCR; TCRdb's version includes in-frame clones alone and lacks a portion of them. Of roughly 120,000 clones in the sample, approximately 74% were seen once. The sequenced material came from PBMCs. These TCRs come from a woman aged 50 to 65 in good health and CMV-seropositive.

The rearrangement joins TRBV4-3 to TRBJ1-2; 9 bases map to TRBD1. Per the germline V gene, CDR1 is LGHNA and CDR2 is YSLEER. Unmatched junction bases numbered 4, after V lost 1 base and J lost 7 bases. The CDR3 is made up of 14 amino acids. CDR3 nucleotide sequence: TGCGCCAGCAGCCAAGGGGACAGGGCTTCTGGCTACACCTTC. It translates to CASSQGDRASGYTF.

The chain couples TRBV7-2 to TRBJ2-7, with TRBD1 matching 7 bases. Germline lookup yields CDR1 SGHTA and CDR2 FQGNSA. This CDR3 is built from 15 residues. V trimming: 3 bases; J trimming: 2 bases; junction bases outside the gene matches: 7. CDR3 sequence (DNA): TGTGCCAGCAGCTTGGGGACAGCCAAAACCTACGAGCAGTACTTC. Its protein product is CASSLGTAKTYEQYF.

V usage is TRBV28 and J usage is TRBJ1-5; 7 bases are a match to TRBD1. This CDR3 spans 14 amino acids. After removal of 4 bases from V and 4 bases from J, the junction contained 4 bases not matched to a gene. Germline V gives CDR1 MDHEN, CDR2 SYDVKM. The CDR3 bases are TGTGCCAGCAGTTCAGGGGGAGGAAATCAGCCCCAGCATTTT. Its protein is CASSSGGGNQPQHF.

Only one count was recorded for this clone. This chain uses TRBV11-3 with TRBJ2-5, with 11 bases lining up with TRBD2. The junction had 9 bases not matched to a gene; V was cut back by 8 bases and J by 4 bases. The CDR3 is 15 amino acids. Per germline, CDR1 SGHNT and CDR2 YENEEA. The CDR3 DNA sequence: TGTGCCAGCTCCCGGGCCGGGACTAGCGGAGAGACCCAGTACTTC. Its protein product is CASSRAGTSGETQYF.

This rearrangement joins TRBV5-8 to TRBJ1-2; no clear D. Germline V gene sequence: CDR1 SGHTS, CDR2 YDEGEE. The length of the CDR3 is 16 residues. Trimming removed 4 bases at V and 2 bases at J, with 18 bases between. The CDR3 spells CASSASLQDFNYGYTF. In nucleotides, the CDR3 is TGTGCCAGCAGCGCTTCACTCCAGGACTTCAACTATGGCTACACCTTC. The full variable domain, completed using reference TRBV5-8 and TRBJ1-2, is EAGVTQSPTHLIKTRGQQATLRCSPISGHTSVYWYQQALGLGLQFLLWYDEGEERNRGNFPPRFSGRQFPNYSSELNVNALELEDSALYLCASSASLQDFNYGYTFGSGTRLTVV.

The rearrangement uses TRBV19 and TRBJ1-2; 8 positions agree with TRBD1. There are 13 residues in the CDR3. V shed 6 bases and J 7 bases; nucleotides not matched to a gene: 7. Germline CDR1 LNHDA, CDR2 SQIVND (reference sequence). The CDR3 sequence is CASSDQGAGGYTF. In DNA form, the CDR3 reads TGTGCCAGTAGCGACCAGGGGGCAGGTGGCTACACCTTC.

The V gene is TRBV9, the J gene TRBJ2-3; 11 bases map to TRBD2. Per germline, CDR1 SGDLS and CDR2 YYNGEE. The CDR3 extends over 17 amino acids. V was clipped by 6 bases and J by 3 bases; unmatched bases: 12. The CDR3 region is CASTLSSGRASTDTQYF. The CDR3 DNA is TGTGCCAGCACCTTAAGTAGCGGGAGGGCTAGTACAGATACGCAGTATTTT.

This chain links TRBV7-3 with TRBJ1-2, with D possibly matching TRBD1 (5 bases). V lost 2 bases, J lost 5 bases, and 9 bases lay in between. The germline V gene has CDR1 SGHTA and CDR2 FQGTGA. The CDR3 has 13 residues. CDR3 DNA sequence: TGTGCCAGCAGCTTAGGGGCAGCTTATGGCTACACCTTC. It translates to CASSLGAAYGYTF.

The rearrangement uses TRBV5-8 and TRBJ1-4, with 12 bases that match TRBD1. With V trimmed by 4 bases and J by 7 bases, 5 bases remained unmatched. Germline V CDR1 and CDR2: SGHTS, YDEGEE. This CDR3 spans 15 amino acids. The CDR3, as DNA: TGTGCCAGCAGCCCGGGGACAGGGGGCAGTGAAAAACTGTTTTTT. Protein product: CASSPGTGGSEKLFF. Full variable domain (outside the CDR3, taken from reference TRBV5-8 and TRBJ1-4): EAGVTQSPTHLIKTRGQQATLRCSPISGHTSVYWYQQALGLGLQFLLWYDEGEERNRGNFPPRFSGRQFPNYSSELNVNALELEDSALYLCASSPGTGGSEKLFFGSGTQLSVL.

The V gene is TRBV19, the J gene TRBJ2-7; 9 bases are shared with TRBD2. The CDR3 is 14 residues long. The J segment lost 3 bases and the V segment lost 5 bases, leaving 5 bases of the junction unmatched. Looked up from germline, CDR1 is LNHDA and CDR2 is SQIVND (reference sequence). CDR3 region: CASSPQTSGYEQYF. The CDR3, as DNA: TGTGCCAGTAGTCCTCAGACTAGCGGCTACGAGCAGTACTTC.

The chain recombines TRBV6-1 with TRBJ1-2, with 8 bases fitting TRBD1. The V and J ends lost 5 bases and 3 bases, in that order; junction bases with no gene match: 5. The germline V gene encodes CDR1 MNHNS and CDR2 SASEGT. The CDR3 runs to 14 residues. Here the CDR3 reads CASSRGQGDYGYTF. CDR3 DNA: TGTGCCAGCAGTCGAGGACAGGGAGACTATGGCTACACCTTC.

V gene TRBV6-1 combines with J gene TRBJ1-5; TRBD1 aligns across 8 bases. CDR1 MNHNS and CDR2 SASEGT come from the germline V gene. CDR3 length: 14 amino acids. V lost 7 bases and J lost 8; bases outside the gene matches: 10. CDR3: CASTVGQGREPQHF. DNA of the CDR3: TGTGCCAGCACCGTCGGACAGGGCCGGGAGCCCCAGCATTTT.

This clone turned up a few times. The chain employs TRBV5-4 and TRBJ2-7; a possible D gene is TRBD1 (5 bases). The CDR3 runs to 14 residues. V was clipped by 6 bases and J by 7 bases, with 20 bases between them. CDR1 SGHNT and CDR2 YYREEE come from the germline V gene (reference sequence). The CDR3 nucleotides read TGTGCCAGCACGCCTAGGGGAAAGGGAAGGGAGCAGTACTTC. It is translated as CASTPRGKGREQYF.

This clone was seen only a few times. CDR3 bases: TGCGCCAGCAGCCAGGGGACAGGGGAACAGCCCCAGCATTTT. Protein: CASSQGTGEQPQHF. V gene TRBV4-3 combines with J gene TRBJ1-5; TRBD1 matches at 10 bases. This CDR3 has 14 amino acids. After removal of 3 bases from V and 7 bases from J, the junction contained 3 bases not matched to a gene. The germline V gene encodes CDR1 LGHNA and CDR2 YSLEER.

The CDR3: CASSPTGDLNIQYF. The CDR3 nucleotides are TGCGCCAGCAGCCCGACAGGGGATTTAAACATTCAGTACTTC. The V and J genes are TRBV5-1 and TRBJ2-4, with 8 bases identical to TRBD1. Germline V gene sequence: CDR1 SGHRS, CDR2 YFSETQ. Trimming at V came to 4 bases and at J to 6 bases, leaving 6 bases not matched to a gene. The length of the CDR3 is 14 residues. Full variable domain (rest looked up from reference TRBV5-1 and TRBJ2-4): KAGVTQTPRYLIKTRGQQVTLSCSPISGHRSVSWYQQTPGQGLQFLFEYFSETQRNKGNFPGRFSGRQFSNSRSEMNVSTLELGDSALYLCASSPTGDLNIQYFGAGTRLSVL.

The V and J genes are TRBV5-1 and TRBJ1-4; 7 nucleotides agree with TRBD1. Unmatched junction bases numbered 5, after V lost 0 bases and J lost 6 bases. The germline CDR1 and CDR2 sequences are SGHRS and YFSETQ. The CDR3 extends over 15 amino acids. The chain's CDR3 is CASSLELGGDEKLFF. The CDR3 DNA sequence: TGCGCCAGCAGCTTGGAATTAGGGGGCGATGAAAAACTGTTTTTT.

The sample holds one count of this clone. The chain recombines TRBV28 with TRBJ1-2; the match to TRBD1 covers 9 bases. CDR1 MDHEN and CDR2 SYDVKM come from the germline V gene. The V and J ends lost 5 bases and 4 bases, in that order; junction bases with no gene match: 5. The CDR3 has 14 residues. CDR3 loop: CASSISGQGYGYTF. The CDR3 DNA reads TGTGCCAGCAGTATCTCGGGACAGGGCTATGGCTACACCTTC.

J is TRBJ1-2 and V is TRBV7-3, with a weak D call TRBD1 (5 bases). The CDR3 consists of 15 residues. Germline CDR1 and CDR2: SGHTA and FQGTGA. V dropped 0 bases and J dropped 6 bases, with 14 bases sitting between them. CDR3 amino acids: CASSLTARDWDGYTF. The CDR3 nucleotides are TGTGCCAGCAGCTTAACGGCCAGGGATTGGGATGGCTACACCTTC.

V is TRBV6-1 and J is TRBJ1-2; perhaps TRBD1 as D (5 bases). Germline V gene lookup returns CDR1 MNHNS and CDR2 SASEGT. The V gene lost 2 bases and the J gene lost 4 bases, with 29 bases spanning the gap. The CDR3 sequence is 20 residues long. CDR3 in amino acids: CASSEFLYGQGVRPPYGYTF. CDR3 nucleotide sequence: TGTGCCAGCAGTGAATTCTTATATGGTCAGGGTGTCCGCCCGCCCTATGGCTACACCTTC.

The genes are TRBV18 and TRBJ2-7, with no clear D. The V and J ends lost 3 bases and 0 bases respectively, with 3 bases between them. This CDR3 is 12 amino acids long. The V gene's germline CDR1 is KGHSH and CDR2 LQKENI. CDR3 in amino acids: CASSPASYEQYF. The CDR3 DNA reads TGTGCCAGCTCACCGGCCTCCTACGAGCAGTACTTC.

This clone was seen more than once but under ten times. The chain combines TRBV12-5 with TRBJ2-7; 9 bases line up with TRBD2. Germline V gene sequence: CDR1 LGHNT, CDR2 FRNRAP. V shed 1 base, J shed 6 bases, and the junction held 7 bases outside the gene matches. The CDR3 extends over 15 amino acids. The CDR3 sequence is CASGLGYIAGAEQYF. The CDR3 bases are TGTGCTAGTGGTTTGGGCTATATAGCGGGGGCCGAGCAGTACTTC.